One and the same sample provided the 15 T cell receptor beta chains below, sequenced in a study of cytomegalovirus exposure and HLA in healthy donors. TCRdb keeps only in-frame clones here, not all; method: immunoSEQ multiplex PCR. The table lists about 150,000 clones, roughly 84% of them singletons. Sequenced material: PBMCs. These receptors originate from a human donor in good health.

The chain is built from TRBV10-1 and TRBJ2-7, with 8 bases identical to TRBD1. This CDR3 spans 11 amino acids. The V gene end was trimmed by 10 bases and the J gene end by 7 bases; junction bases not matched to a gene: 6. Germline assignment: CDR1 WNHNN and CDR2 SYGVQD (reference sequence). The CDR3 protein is CATRQGNEQYF. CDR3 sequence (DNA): TGCGCCACCAGACAGGGGAATGAGCAGTACTTC.

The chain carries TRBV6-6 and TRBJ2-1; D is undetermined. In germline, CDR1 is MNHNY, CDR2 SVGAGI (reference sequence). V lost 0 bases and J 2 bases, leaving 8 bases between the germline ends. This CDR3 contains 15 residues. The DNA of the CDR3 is TGTGCCAGCAGTTACTCGTCGGTGACCTACAATGAGCAGTTCTTC. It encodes CASSYSSVTYNEQFF.

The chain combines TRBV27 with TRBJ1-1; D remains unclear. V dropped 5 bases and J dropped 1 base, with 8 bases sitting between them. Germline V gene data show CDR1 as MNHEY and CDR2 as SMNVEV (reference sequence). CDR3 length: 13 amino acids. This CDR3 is CASSLYKNTEAFF. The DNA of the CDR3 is TGTGCCAGCAGTCTATACAAGAACACTGAAGCTTTCTTT.

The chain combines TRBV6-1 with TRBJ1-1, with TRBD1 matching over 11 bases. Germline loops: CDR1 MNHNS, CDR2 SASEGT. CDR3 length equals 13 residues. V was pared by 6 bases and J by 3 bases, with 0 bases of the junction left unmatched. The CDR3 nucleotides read TGTGCCAGCAGGGGACAGGGGGACACTGAAGCTTTCTTT. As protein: CASRGQGDTEAFF.

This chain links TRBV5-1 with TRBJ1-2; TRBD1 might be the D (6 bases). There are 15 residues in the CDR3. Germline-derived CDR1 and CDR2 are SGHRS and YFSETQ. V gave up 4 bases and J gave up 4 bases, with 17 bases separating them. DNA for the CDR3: TGCGCCAGCAGCGGTGAAAACAGGGTCGGCTATGGCTACACCTTC. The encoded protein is CASSGENRVGYGYTF.

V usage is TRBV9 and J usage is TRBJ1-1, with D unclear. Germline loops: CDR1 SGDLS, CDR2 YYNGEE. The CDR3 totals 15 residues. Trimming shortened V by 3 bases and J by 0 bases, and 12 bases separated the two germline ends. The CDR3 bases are TGTGCCAGCAGCGCGGGGAGCGTGGTGAACACTGAAGCTTTCTTT. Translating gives CASSAGSVVNTEAFF.

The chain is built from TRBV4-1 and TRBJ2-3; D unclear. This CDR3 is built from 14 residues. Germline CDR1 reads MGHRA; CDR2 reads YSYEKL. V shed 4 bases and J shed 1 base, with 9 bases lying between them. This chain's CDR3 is CASSRDHGTDTQYF. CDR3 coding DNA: TGCGCCAGCAGCCGAGATCATGGCACAGATACGCAGTATTTT.

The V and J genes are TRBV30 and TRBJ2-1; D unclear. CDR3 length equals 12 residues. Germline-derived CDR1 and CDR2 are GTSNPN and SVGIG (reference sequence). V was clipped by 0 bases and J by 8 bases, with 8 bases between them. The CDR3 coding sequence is TGTGCCTGGAGTGTACCGGTGTATGAGCAGTTCTTC. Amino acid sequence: CAWSVPVYEQFF.

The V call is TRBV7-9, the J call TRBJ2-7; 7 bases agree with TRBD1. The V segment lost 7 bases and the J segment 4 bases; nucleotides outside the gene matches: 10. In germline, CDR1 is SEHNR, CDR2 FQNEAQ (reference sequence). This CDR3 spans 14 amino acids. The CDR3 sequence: CASTSSDRIYEQYF. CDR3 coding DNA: TGTGCCAGCACCTCGTCGGACAGGATTTACGAGCAGTACTTC.

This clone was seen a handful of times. The CDR3 bases are TGTGCCTGGAGCGTAACAGGGGGGACTGAAGCTTTCTTT. Encoded protein: CAWSVTGGTEAFF. The gene calls are TRBV30 and TRBJ1-1; 8 bases align to TRBD1. Germline V lookup: CDR1 GTSNPN, CDR2 SVGIG (reference sequence). The trim removed 3 bases at V and 5 bases at J, leaving 5 bases unmatched. The CDR3 covers 13 residues. The entire variable domain, with the rest obtained from reference TRBV30 and TRBJ1-1, is as follows: SQTIHQWPATLVQPVGSPLSLECTVEGTSNPNLYWYRQAAGRGLQLLFYSVGIGQISSEVPQNLSASRPQDRQFILSSKKLLLSDSGFYLCAWSVTGGTEAFFGQGTRLTVV.

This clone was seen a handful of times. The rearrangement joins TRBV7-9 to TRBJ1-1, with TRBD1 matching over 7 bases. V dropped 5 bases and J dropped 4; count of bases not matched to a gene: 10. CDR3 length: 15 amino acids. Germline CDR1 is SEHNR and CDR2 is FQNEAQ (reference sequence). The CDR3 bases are TGTGCCAGCAGCGAGGGGGAGACAGGGTTCACTGAAGCTTTCTTT. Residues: CASSEGETGFTEAFF. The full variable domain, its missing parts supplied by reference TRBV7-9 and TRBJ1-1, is DTGVSQNPRHKITKRGQNVTFRCDPISEHNRLYWYRQTLGQGPEFLTYFQNEAQLEKSRLLSDRFSAERPKGSFSTLEIQRTEQGDSAMYLCASSEGETGFTEAFFGQGTRLTVV.

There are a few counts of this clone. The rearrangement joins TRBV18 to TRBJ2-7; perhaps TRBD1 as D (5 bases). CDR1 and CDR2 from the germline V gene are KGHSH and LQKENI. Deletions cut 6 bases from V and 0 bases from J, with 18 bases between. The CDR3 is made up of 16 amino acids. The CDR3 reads CASSDQGRQYSYEQYF. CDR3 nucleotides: TGTGCCAGCTCGGACCAGGGCAGGCAGTACTCCTACGAGCAGTACTTC.

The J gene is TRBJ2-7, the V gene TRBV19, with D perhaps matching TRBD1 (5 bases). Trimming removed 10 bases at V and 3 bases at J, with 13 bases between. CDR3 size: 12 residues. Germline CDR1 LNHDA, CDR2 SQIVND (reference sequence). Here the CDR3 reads CATSDRGYEQYF. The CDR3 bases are TGTGCCACCTCGGATAGGGGCTACGAGCAGTACTTC.

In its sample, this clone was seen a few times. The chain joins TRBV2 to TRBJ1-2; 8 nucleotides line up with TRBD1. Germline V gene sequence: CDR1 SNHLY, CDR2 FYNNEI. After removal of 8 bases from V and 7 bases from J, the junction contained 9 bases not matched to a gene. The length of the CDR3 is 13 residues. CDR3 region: CASRRQDRVGYTF. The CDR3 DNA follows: TGTGCCAGCCGAAGGCAGGACAGGGTTGGCTACACCTTC.

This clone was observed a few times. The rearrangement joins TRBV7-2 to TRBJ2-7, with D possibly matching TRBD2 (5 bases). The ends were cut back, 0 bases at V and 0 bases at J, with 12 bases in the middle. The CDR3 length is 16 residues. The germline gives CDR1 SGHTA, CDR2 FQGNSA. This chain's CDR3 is CASSLAAGSNSYEQYF. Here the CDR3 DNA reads TGTGCCAGCAGCTTAGCGGCTGGGAGCAACTCCTACGAGCAGTACTTC.